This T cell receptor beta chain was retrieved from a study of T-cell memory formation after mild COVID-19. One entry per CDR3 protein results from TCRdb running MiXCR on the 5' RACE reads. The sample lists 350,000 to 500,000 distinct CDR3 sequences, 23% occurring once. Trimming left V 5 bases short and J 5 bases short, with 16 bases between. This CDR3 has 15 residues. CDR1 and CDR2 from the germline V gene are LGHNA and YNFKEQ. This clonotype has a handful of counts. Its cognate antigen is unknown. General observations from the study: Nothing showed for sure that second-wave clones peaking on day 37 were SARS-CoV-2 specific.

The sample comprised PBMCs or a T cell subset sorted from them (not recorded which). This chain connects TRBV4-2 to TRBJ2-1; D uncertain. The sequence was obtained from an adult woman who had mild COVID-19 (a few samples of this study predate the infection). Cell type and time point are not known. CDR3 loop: CASSLRRENNNEQFF. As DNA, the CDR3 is TGTGCCAGCAGCTTACGTAGAGAAAACAACAATGAGCAGTTCTTC.